This T cell receptor (beta chain) was sequenced in a study of blood T cell repertoires in COVID-19. Study at large: The United States, Italy and Spain provided the acute and convalescent COVID-19 samples. T cells, B-cell-depleted T cells, or PBMCs provided the cDNA or gDNA that served as material.

Sequencing was performed with immunoSEQ multiplex PCR; in TCRdb, only in-frame clones are kept and a portion is missing. The sample carries 300,000 to 350,000 clones, approximately 82% recorded once. The CDR3 spans 12 residues. Unmatched junction bases numbered 0, after V lost 10 bases and J lost 0 bases. The chain joins TRBV12-3 or TRBV12-4 to TRBJ2-3, with TRBD2 identical over 8 bases. The receptor was derived from a man aged 25 to 40 with active or convalescent COVID-19. Sequenced sample: peripheral blood. DNA for the CDR3: TGTGCCACGGGGGGGAGCACAGATACGCAGTATTTT. This gives the protein CATGGSTDTQYF.